This entry lists 25 T cell receptor beta chains sequenced from one sample in a study of blood T cell repertoires in COVID-19. The table came from immunoSEQ multiplex PCR; TCRdb's copy has only in-frame clones and leaves some out. The repertoire holds under 200,000 clones, over 75% seen once, with roughly 1.1% in the top ten. The material sequenced was peripheral blood. The receptors were gathered from a man aged 55 to 70 who had recovered from COVID-19.

The chain employs TRBV25-1 and TRBJ2-7; 9 positions agree with TRBD1. V was clipped by 2 bases and J by 4 bases; unmatched bases: 6. The CDR3 runs 15 residues. Germline V gene sequence: CDR1 MGHDK, CDR2 SYGVNS. CDR3 in amino acids: CASSEPGTGLYEQYF. Here the CDR3 DNA reads TGTGCCAGCAGTGAACCCGGGACAGGGCTTTACGAGCAGTACTTC.

The rearrangement uses TRBV19 and TRBJ1-2, with 7 bases aligning to TRBD1. The CDR3 extends over 16 amino acids. Losses at the gene ends were 3 bases for V and 3 bases for J; bases not matched to a gene: 10. Germline V gene sequence: CDR1 LNHDA, CDR2 SQIVND (reference sequence). CDR3 sequence reads: CASSIRNNQGDYGYTF. The DNA for the CDR3 is TGTGCCAGTAGTATCCGCAATAATCAGGGGGACTATGGCTACACCTTC.

This chain links TRBV7-2 with TRBJ1-2; the D is unclear. Germline CDR1 SGHTA, CDR2 FQGNSA. The CDR3 spans 13 residues. The V end lost 2 bases, the J end lost 5 bases, and 9 bases lay between the germline ends. CDR3 in DNA: TGTGCCAGCAGCTTACTGGAGGAGTATGGCTACACCTTC. Amino acid sequence: CASSLLEEYGYTF.

This chain links TRBV6-6 with TRBJ1-4; the match to TRBD1 covers 8 bases. Germline trimming cut 6 bases from V and 1 base from J; bases unmatched to any gene: 10. Germline loops: CDR1 MNHNY, CDR2 SVGAGI (reference sequence). This CDR3 is 17 amino acids long. The CDR3: CASSRDRQGKTNEKLFF. CDR3 bases: TGTGCCAGCAGCCGAGATAGACAGGGGAAAACTAATGAAAAACTGTTTTTT.

This rearrangement joins TRBV30 to TRBJ1-2, with unresolved D. Germline CDR1 and CDR2: GTSNPN and SVGIG (reference sequence). Trimming took off 2 bases at V and 14 bases at J, with 21 bases between the two ends. This CDR3 is 13 amino acids long. The CDR3: CAWSFFEGEGGTF. As DNA, the CDR3 is TGTGCCTGGAGTTTTTTCGAGGGTGAGGGAGGGACCTTC.

This chain uses TRBV28 with TRBJ2-7, with D perhaps TRBD2 (6 bases). V shed 8 bases and J shed 2 bases, with 13 bases lying between them. Germline V gene data show CDR1 as MDHEN and CDR2 as SYDVKM. The CDR3 covers 13 residues. The CDR3, as DNA: TGTGCCAGCTGGGGGGATCTTACCTACGAGCAGTACTTC. As protein: CASWGDLTYEQYF.

The genes are TRBV7-2 and TRBJ1-1; no firm D call. The CDR3 has 13 amino acids. Trimming removed 3 bases at V and 6 bases at J, with 11 bases between. Germline V gene sequence: CDR1 SGHTA, CDR2 FQGNSA. CDR3 in amino acids: CASSLEARAEAFF. Here the CDR3 DNA reads TGTGCCAGCAGCTTGGAGGCAAGGGCTGAAGCTTTCTTT.

This chain links TRBV2 with TRBJ1-4; D gene unclear. CDR1 and CDR2 (germline): SNHLY, FYNNEI. The CDR3 covers 14 residues. The ends were cut back, 2 bases at V and 8 bases at J, with 12 bases in the middle. In DNA, the CDR3 is TGTGCCAGCAGTGAAATTCTCACGGAGGAAAAACTGTTTTTT. This codes for CASSEILTEEKLFF. Together with reference TRBV2 and TRBJ1-4, the CDR3 gives the full variable domain: EPEVTQTPSHQVTQMGQEVILRCVPISNHLYFYWYRQILGQKVEFLVSFYNNEISEKSEIFDDQFSVERPDGSNFTLKIRSTKLEDSAMYFCASSEILTEEKLFFGSGTQLSVL.

The chain uses TRBV10-3 and TRBJ2-7, with TRBD1 matching over 7 bases. CDR1 is ENHRY and CDR2 is SYGVKD in the germline V gene. V lost 3 bases to trimming and J lost 1 base; unmatched junction nucleotides: 6. This CDR3 contains 15 residues. The CDR3 protein is CAISDRDRDSYEQYF. DNA for the CDR3: TGTGCCATCAGTGATAGGGACAGAGATTCCTACGAGCAGTACTTC.

The chain employs TRBV10-3 and TRBJ2-1; no definite D call. Germline-derived CDR1 and CDR2 are ENHRY and SYGVKD. There are 11 residues in the CDR3. With 4 bases removed from V and 5 bases from J, the gap between germline ends came to 3 bases. The chain's CDR3 is CAISADNEQFF. As DNA, the CDR3 is TGTGCCATCAGTGCGGACAATGAGCAGTTCTTC.

The chain couples TRBV9 to TRBJ1-6; unclear D gene. The CDR3 contains 15 residues. Per germline, CDR1 SGDLS and CDR2 YYNGEE. V was clipped by 0 bases and J by 7 bases, with 11 bases between them. The CDR3: CASSVVQVRNSPLHF. CDR3 sequence (DNA): TGTGCCAGCAGCGTAGTCCAGGTTCGGAATTCACCCCTCCACTTT.

J is TRBJ1-1 and V is TRBV18; D not certain. Trimming took 6 bases from V and 3 from J, leaving 14 bases between them. The CDR3 runs to 14 residues. Germline V lookup: CDR1 KGHSH, CDR2 LQKENI. The CDR3 loop reads CASSGRLPDTEAFF. The CDR3 DNA follows: TGTGCCAGCTCTGGAAGACTACCTGACACTGAAGCTTTCTTT.

The V call is TRBV2, the J call TRBJ1-1; D uncertain. The CDR3 covers 13 residues. The germline V gene has CDR1 SNHLY and CDR2 FYNNEI. Between the trimmed V and J ends, which lost 8 bases and 1 base, there was a span of 11 bases. CDR3 amino acids: CASPGVRNTEAFF. CDR3 nucleotide sequence: TGTGCCAGCCCCGGGGTGCGGAACACTGAAGCTTTCTTT.

The chain links TRBV18 to TRBJ2-4; tentatively, D is TRBD1 (5 bases). The CDR3 has 17 residues. The germline CDR1 and CDR2 sequences are KGHSH and LQKENI. Trimming took off 2 bases at V and 0 bases at J, with 14 bases between the two ends. DNA of the CDR3: TGTGCCAGCTCACCATCGGACATAACCTTAGCCAAAAACATTCAGTACTTC. Translation gives CASSPSDITLAKNIQYF.

The CDR3 bases are TGTGCCAGCAGTTCCACACAGGGCTACGAGCAGTACTTC. Its translation is CASSSTQGYEQYF. This sequence joins TRBV12-3 or TRBV12-4 and TRBJ2-7; D may be TRBD1 (6 bases). The CDR3 covers 13 residues. Between the trimmed V and J ends, which lost 4 bases and 3 bases, there was a span of 10 bases.

The rearrangement joins TRBV19 to TRBJ1-5, with 7 bases fitting TRBD1. The J segment lost 6 bases and the V segment lost 1 base, leaving 6 bases of the junction unmatched. This CDR3 has 15 amino acids. The germline CDR1 and CDR2 sequences are LNHDA and SQIVND (reference sequence). The CDR3 sequence: CASSIATGRIQPQHF. The CDR3 DNA is TGTGCCAGTAGTATAGCGACAGGGAGGATTCAGCCCCAGCATTTT.

The chain uses TRBV7-9 and TRBJ1-4, with D possibly being TRBD1 (6 bases). CDR1 and CDR2 from the germline V gene are SEHNR and FQNEAQ (reference sequence). There are 15 residues in the CDR3. With 0 bases removed from V and 5 bases from J, the gap between germline ends came to 10 bases. CDR3 nucleotides: TGTGCCAGCAGCTTAGCCGGCAGGGGAAATGAAAAACTGTTTTTT. It codes for CASSLAGRGNEKLFF.

The CDR3 spells CAWSSRTGREGGYTF. The CDR3 bases are TGTGCCTGGAGTTCGCGGACAGGGAGGGAAGGGGGCTACACCTTC. The genes are TRBV30 and TRBJ1-2; 8 nucleotides agree with TRBD1. V was pared by 2 bases and J by 8 bases, with 13 bases of the junction left unmatched. Germline V gene lookup returns CDR1 GTSNPN and CDR2 SVGIG (reference sequence). The CDR3 runs 15 residues.

V is TRBV4-1 and J is TRBJ2-1; 8 bases match TRBD2. Germline V gene lookup returns CDR1 MGHRA and CDR2 YSYEKL. With 3 bases clipped from V and 2 bases from J, the junction kept 6 bases outside the gene matches. CDR3 length: 16 residues. In DNA, the CDR3 is TGCGCCAGCAGCCATTTGACGGGACTAGCCTACAATGAGCAGTTCTTC. Translation gives CASSHLTGLAYNEQFF.

The genes are TRBV4-2 and TRBJ2-1; TRBD2 is a possible D gene (5 bases). The ends were cut back, 1 base at V and 1 base at J, with 11 bases in the middle. CDR1 LGHNA and CDR2 YNFKEQ come from the germline V gene. The CDR3 is 16 residues long. Here the CDR3 DNA reads TGTGCCAGCAGCCAAGGTACGGGATATTCCTACAATGAGCAGTTCTTC. Its translation is CASSQGTGYSYNEQFF.

V and J are TRBV7-3 and TRBJ2-1; 10 bases agree with TRBD2. Germline V gives CDR1 SGHTA, CDR2 FQGTGA. V dropped 5 bases and J dropped 8; count of bases not matched to a gene: 6. The CDR3 extends over 14 amino acids. CDR3 sequence (DNA): TGTGCCAGCAGCAAAGCGGGGGGGCACGATGAGCAGTTCTTC. It translates to CASSKAGGHDEQFF. The entire variable domain, with the rest obtained from reference TRBV7-3 and TRBJ2-1, is as follows: GAGVSQTPSNKVTEKGKYVELRCDPISGHTALYWYRQSLGQGPEFLIYFQGTGAADDSGLPNDRFFAVRPEGSVSTLKIQRTERGDSAVYLCASSKAGGHDEQFFGPGTRLTVL.

V and J are TRBV7-2 and TRBJ1-5; maybe TRBD1 (6 bases). Germline CDR1 is SGHTA and CDR2 is FQGNSA. The CDR3 contains 16 residues. Trimming stripped 0 bases from V and 4 bases from J, with 13 bases between. The CDR3 DNA reads as TGTGCCAGCAGCTTAGCCGGGGGGCGAGAGAATCAGCCCCAGCATTTT. It is translated as CASSLAGGRENQPQHF.

The genes are TRBV7-3 and TRBJ2-2, with 11 bases that match TRBD1. There are 19 residues in the CDR3. Germline CDR1 and CDR2: SGHTA and FQGTGA. V trimming: 1 base; J trimming: 4 bases; junction bases outside the gene matches: 11. The CDR3 DNA follows: TGTGCCAGCAGCTTAATGTCCGGACAGGGGGCGCTTGGCACCGGGGAGCTGTTTTTT. It encodes CASSLMSGQGALGTGELFF.

In its sample, this clone was seen once. The rearrangement joins TRBV5-1 to TRBJ1-4; 7 positions match TRBD1. The CDR3 extends over 17 amino acids. CDR1 and CDR2 from the germline V gene are SGHRS and YFSETQ. J lost 6 bases, V lost 0 bases, and 11 bases had no gene match. The CDR3 DNA follows: TGCGCCAGCAGCTTGGACGGCAGGGGGAAGGGAGATGAAAAACTGTTTTTT. As protein: CASSLDGRGKGDEKLFF.

This chain connects TRBV5-4 to TRBJ2-6; D is possibly TRBD1 (5 bases). The CDR3 sequence is 15 residues long. Germline CDR1 SGHNT, CDR2 YYREEE (reference sequence). Deletions cut 4 bases from V and 4 bases from J, with 12 bases between. This chain's CDR3 is CASSPGHSGANVLTF. As DNA, the CDR3 is TGTGCCAGCAGCCCCGGACATTCCGGGGCCAACGTCCTGACTTTC.